The TCR beta chain described here comes from a study of blood T cell repertoires in COVID-19. Study-wide context: T cells, B-cell-depleted T cells, or PBMCs supplied cDNA or gDNA.

The assay was immunoSEQ multiplex PCR, and TCRdb's table has in-frame clones only and misses some. This sample has under 200,000 clones, with 70% to 90% found just once. V shed 0 bases and J shed 5 bases, with 8 bases lying between them. Per the germline V gene, CDR1 is LGHDT and CDR2 is YNNKEL (reference sequence). The CDR3 has 14 residues. This chain joins TRBV3-1 (or the pseudogene TRBV3-2) and TRBJ2-1; possibly TRBD2 for D (6 bases). This sequence was found in a woman aged 50 to 60 with COVID-19, enrolled during active disease. Specimen: peripheral blood. This chain's CDR3 is CASSQETSNNEQFF. The DNA for the CDR3 is TGTGCCAGCAGCCAAGAGACTAGTAACAATGAGCAGTTCTTC.